The rows below give T cell receptor beta chains drawn from one sample of a study of T cells in Graves' hyperthyroidism and ophthalmopathy. From the multiplex PCR reads, TCRdb called clonotypes with MiXCR, one entry per CDR3 protein. The repertoire holds approximately 400,000 distinct CDR3 sequences, with 15% to 18% as singletons. Sequenced input: blood. These receptors all stem from a woman under 30 with Graves' hyperthyroidism. Each CDR3 is given with its conserved first and last residue. D genes are given only for firm matches. Some rows mark clone size as missing; the rest say once, few, many or name a class of expanded clone.

TRBJ1-5	NA	TRBV19	NA	CASSPGVSGARQPQHF	TGTGCCAGTAGTCCGGGGGTGTCGGGGGCAAGACAGCCCCAGCATTTT
TRBJ2-7	many	TRBV10-3	NA	CAISEPFSQTYEQYF	TGTGCCATCAGTGAACCTTTCTCACAGACCTACGAGCAGTACTTC
TRBJ1-4	many	TRBV18	TRBD1	CASRPGQVNEKLFF	TGTGCCAGCCGACCGGGACAGGTTAATGAAAAACTGTTTTTT
TRBJ2-1	many	TRBV2	TRBD2	CASTHRTSGRFNEQFF	TGTGCCAGCACCCATAGGACTAGCGGGAGATTTAATGAGCAGTTCTTC
TRBJ2-1	NA	TRBV15	NA	CATSRDLKNEQFF	TGTGCCACCAGCAGAGATCTCAAAAATGAGCAGTTCTTC
TRBJ2-1	NA	TRBV7-3	NA	CASSNDNYNEQFF	TGTGCCAGCAGTAACGACAACTACAATGAGCAGTTCTTC
TRBJ1-6	NA	TRBV18	NA	CASSPGRTITYNSPLHF	TGTGCCAGCTCACCGGGCCGGACGATAACTTATAATTCACCCCTCCACTTT
TRBJ1-2	many	TRBV11-2	NA	CASSKDTYYGYTF	TGTGCCAGCAGCAAGGACACTTACTATGGCTACACCTTC
TRBJ2-6	many	TRBV7-9	NA	CASSVSVANVLTF	TGTGCCAGCAGCGTCTCGGTGGCCAACGTCCTGACTTTC
TRBJ1-6	many	TRBV18	NA	CASSHQDRAPLHF	TGTGCCAGCTCACATCAGGATCGAGCACCCCTCCACTTT
TRBJ1-2	NA	TRBV6-1	TRBD1	CASTVDRGSGYTF	TGTGCCAGCACAGTCGACAGGGGGTCTGGCTACACCTTC
TRBJ2-7	NA	TRBV4-1	NA	CASSQDAGYEQYF	TGCGCCAGCAGCCAAGACGCGGGCTACGAGCAGTACTTC
TRBJ2-3	many	TRBV20-1	TRBD2	CSATGTSGSGPTDTQYF	TGCAGTGCAACCGGGACTAGCGGATCGGGCCCCACAGATACGCAGTATTTT
TRBJ2-1	few	TRBV11-2	NA	CASSLSANRDEQFF	TGTGCCAGCAGCTTATCGGCGAACAGAGATGAGCAGTTCTTC
TRBJ2-2	NA	TRBV9	TRBD2	CASSQTSGARVDTGELFF	TGTGCCAGCAGCCAGACTAGCGGGGCTCGTGTTGACACCGGGGAGCTGTTTTTT
TRBJ2-5	many	TRBV2	NA	CASTRGRVVGETQYF	TGTGCCAGCACCCGGGGACGGGTTGTGGGTGAGACCCAGTACTTC
TRBJ2-1	NA	TRBV4-1	TRBD2	CASSQVGSGRAHEQFF	TGCGCCAGCAGCCAAGTGGGGAGCGGGAGGGCGCATGAGCAGTTCTTC
TRBJ2-3	few	TRBV5-1	TRBD2	CASGMGGAQYF	TGCGCCAGCGGGATGGGGGGGGCGCAGTATTTT
TRBJ1-6	many	TRBV5-1	NA	CASSLDLASPLHF	TGCGCCAGCAGCCTTGATTTGGCTTCACCCCTCCACTTT
TRBJ2-3	many	TRBV20-1	NA	CSAPCADTSTDTQYF	TGCAGTGCTCCCTGCGCGGATACAAGCACAGATACGCAGTATTTT
TRBJ2-2	NA	TRBV5-1	NA	CASSLAVGFGELFF	TGCGCCAGCAGCTTGGCCGTTGGGTTCGGGGAGCTGTTTTTT
TRBJ2-3	many	TRBV11-2	TRBD2	CASSPGTSGGRRDTQYF	TGTGCCAGCAGCCCTGGGACTAGCGGGGGGCGCCGCGATACGCAGTATTTT
TRBJ2-7	few	TRBV18	NA	CASSPVVGHEQYF	TGTGCCAGCTCACCCGTGGTGGGCCACGAGCAGTACTTC
TRBJ1-6	few	TRBV12-5	NA	CASGLPRGGLISPLHF	TGTGCTAGTGGTTTGCCCCGGGGGGGACTAATTTCACCCCTCCACTTT
TRBJ1-2	NA	TRBV5-6	NA	CASSLMRDQTRGYTF	TGTGCCAGCAGCCTTATGCGGGACCAGACGCGTGGCTACACCTTC